Following are 23 T cell receptor beta chains from one sample sequenced in a study of Graves' ophthalmopathy and Graves' hyperthyroidism. The authors amplified TCR beta CDR3 regions, and they did so from RNA transcripts for repertoire sequencing. RT-PCR was first run with HTBI primers, then multiplex PCR in a second round. TCRdb processed the multiplex PCR reads anew with MiXCR; each CDR3 protein has one entry. Of over a million distinct CDR3 sequences detected, about 40% appear once; the ten largest clones hold 11%. The material sequenced was peripheral blood or thyroid tissue (not recorded which). The receptors derive from an adult man with Graves' hyperthyroidism.

The V call is TRBV25-1, the J call TRBJ2-7; D might be TRBD1 (6 bases). The germline gives CDR1 MGHDK, CDR2 SYGVNS. Between the trimmed V and J ends, which lost 6 bases and 5 bases, there was a span of 14 bases. The CDR3 is 13 amino acids. Written as DNA, the CDR3 is TGTGCCAGCAGGGGTGACAGGAGACACGAGCAGTACTTC. It encodes CASRGDRRHEQYF.

The gene calls are TRBV29-1 and TRBJ2-7; D is possibly TRBD2 (6 bases). Germline lookup yields CDR1 SQVTM and CDR2 ANQGSEA. Deletions cut 7 bases from V and 4 bases from J, with 17 bases between. The CDR3 extends over 13 amino acids. This CDR3 is CSALGSTKYEQYF. In nucleotides, the CDR3 is TGCAGCGCTCTCGGGAGTACCAAATACGAGCAGTACTTC.

The chain links TRBV3-1 to TRBJ2-2; D remains unclear. The CDR3 consists of 14 residues. V was trimmed by 4 bases and J by 1 base, leaving 7 bases between them. From germline, CDR1 is LGHDT and CDR2 YNNKEL (reference sequence). The CDR3 DNA follows: TGTGCCAGCAGCCGCCACAAGAACACCGGGGAGCTGTTTTTT. Amino acids: CASSRHKNTGELFF. The variable domain in full, with the rest retrieved from reference TRBV3-1 and TRBJ2-2, is DTAVSQTPKYLVTQMGNDKSIKCEQNLGHDTMYWYKQDSKKFLKIMFSYNNKELIINETVPNRFSPKSPDKAHLNLHINSLELGDSAVYFCASSRHKNTGELFFGEGSRLTVL.

This CDR3 is CASSRLAGGWETQYF. CDR3 DNA sequence: TGTGCCAGCAGTAGACTAGCGGGAGGTTGGGAGACCCAGTACTTC. The chain links TRBV28 to TRBJ2-5, with TRBD2 identical over 13 bases. After removal of 5 bases from V and 5 bases from J, the junction contained 5 bases not matched to a gene. CDR1 and CDR2 (germline): MDHEN, SYDVKM. The CDR3 length is 15 residues.

This clonotype was observed at least ten times. J is TRBJ1-1 and V is TRBV19; D is ambiguous. The CDR3 length is 17 residues. Trimming left V 1 base short and J 3 bases short, with 18 bases between. CDR1 is LNHDA and CDR2 is SQIVND in the germline V gene (reference sequence). The CDR3 reads CASSIGSGRPLYTEAFF. CDR3 DNA: TGTGCCAGTAGTATAGGTTCCGGACGGCCCCTCTACACTGAAGCTTTCTTT.

There are a few counts of this clonotype. J is TRBJ2-7 and V is TRBV3-1; TRBD2 matches 8 bases. V lost 4 bases, J lost 5 bases, and 7 bases stayed unmatched. This CDR3 spans 14 amino acids. CDR1 and CDR2 from the germline V gene are LGHDT and YNNKEL (reference sequence). The CDR3 protein is CASSLSGIVHEQYF. CDR3 DNA: TGTGCCAGCAGCCTTAGCGGGATAGTCCACGAGCAGTACTTC.

CDR3 residues: CASAMGGQGNQPQHF. CDR3 DNA: TGTGCCAGCGCGATGGGGGGACAGGGCAATCAGCCCCAGCATTTT. The chain has TRBV18 and TRBJ1-5; 8 bases align to TRBD1. J was trimmed by 2 bases and V by 8 bases; bases with no gene match: 8. The CDR3 loop spans 15 amino acids. CDR1 is KGHSH and CDR2 is LQKENI in the germline V gene.

This clonotype was seen only a few times. The chain links TRBV10-3 to TRBJ2-7; 7 nucleotides agree with TRBD1. Trimming took 10 bases from V and 2 from J; bases not matched to a gene: 11. CDR3 size: 14 residues. Germline CDR1 reads ENHRY; CDR2 reads SYGVKD. CDR3 nucleotides: TGTGCCAGCAAGAGGGACAGCAAAACCTACGAGCAGTACTTC. Its translation is CASKRDSKTYEQYF.

This clonotype turned up a few times. The J gene is TRBJ2-7, the V gene TRBV14; TRBD1 agrees at 7 bases. The CDR3 has 16 amino acids. J gave up 2 bases and V 6 bases, and 13 bases lay outside the gene matches. Germline V gene sequence: CDR1 SGHDN, CDR2 FVKESK. CDR3 region: CASSSYAGTETYEQYF. The CDR3 nucleotides read TGTGCCAGCAGTTCATATGCCGGGACAGAGACCTACGAGCAGTACTTC. Full variable domain (rest looked up from reference TRBV14 and TRBJ2-7): EAGVTQFPSHSVIEKGQTVTLRCDPISGHDNLYWYRRVMGKEIKFLLHFVKESKQDESGMPNNRFLAERTGGTYSTLKVQPAELEDSGVYFCASSSYAGTETYEQYFGPGTRLTVT.

This sequence joins TRBV15 and TRBJ1-2; 7 bases are a match to TRBD1. Trimming took 3 bases from V and 5 from J; bases not matched to a gene: 12. The CDR3 covers 16 residues. From germline, CDR1 is LNHNV and CDR2 YYDKDF (reference sequence). The DNA for the CDR3 is TGTGCCACCAGCAGCCGCGCCGGGACAGATACTTATGGCTACACCTTC. Translated: CATSSRAGTDTYGYTF.

This clonotype was counted many times. The chain carries TRBV4-3 and TRBJ2-5; 10 positions agree with TRBD1. CDR1 is LGHNA, CDR2 YSLEER, per germline. The CDR3 runs 14 residues. V shed 6 bases, J shed 4 bases, and the junction held 5 bases outside the gene matches. CDR3 nucleotides: TGCGCCAGCAGTAAAAGGACAGGGGGAGAGACCCAGTACTTC. It codes for CASSKRTGGETQYF.

In its sample, this clonotype was seen many times. This sequence joins TRBV7-9 and TRBJ2-2, with a possible D match to TRBD1 (6 bases). Trimming removed 5 bases from V and 4 bases from J, with 14 bases in between. This CDR3 spans 15 amino acids. Germline values: CDR1 SEHNR, CDR2 FQNEAQ (reference sequence). The CDR3 here is CASSTARGTTGELFF. DNA for the CDR3: TGTGCCAGCAGCACCGCGAGGGGGACCACCGGGGAGCTGTTTTTT.

This clonotype was recorded many times. The gene calls are TRBV7-9 and TRBJ1-6; weak D call: TRBD1 (5 bases). The germline V and J ends were trimmed by 1 base and 6 bases, with 10 bases remaining between them. Germline-derived CDR1 and CDR2 are SEHNR and FQNEAQ (reference sequence). This CDR3 comprises 15 residues. CDR3 sequence: CASSLGGTGNSPLHF. CDR3 coding DNA: TGTGCCAGCAGCTTAGGGGGGACGGGTAATTCACCCCTCCACTTT.

At least ten counts were recorded for this clonotype. The V gene is TRBV29-1, the J gene TRBJ2-2; the D is unclear. Per the germline V gene, CDR1 is SQVTM and CDR2 is ANQGSEA. V lost 4 bases and J 1 base, leaving 7 bases between the germline ends. This CDR3 contains 13 residues. CDR3 nucleotide sequence: TGCAGCGTTGTCGACGGGAACACCGGGGAGCTGTTTTTT. This gives the protein CSVVDGNTGELFF.

This clonotype was recorded a few times. J is TRBJ2-7 and V is TRBV7-9, with TRBD1 as a possible D gene (6 bases). Trimming stripped 5 bases from V and 0 bases from J, with 11 bases between. CDR1 and CDR2 from the germline V gene are SEHNR and FQNEAQ (reference sequence). The CDR3 has 14 residues. CDR3 sequence (DNA): TGTGCCAGCAGCGCTGGGGGCGGCTCCTACGAGCAGTACTTC. Its translation is CASSAGGGSYEQYF.

This clonotype occurred many times. This chain's CDR3 is CASSHPRDSNQPQHF. As DNA, the CDR3 is TGTGCCAGCAGTCATCCGCGGGATAGCAATCAGCCCCAGCATTTT. The rearrangement links TRBV12-3 or TRBV12-4 to TRBJ1-5; D unclear. This CDR3 spans 15 amino acids. Trimming removed 5 bases from V and 0 bases from J, with 11 bases in between.

Of note for this clonotype: Lacking the conserved final phenylalanine or tryptophan, this CDR3 likely reflects a read error. The rearrangement uses TRBV7-8 and TRBJ2-7, with 10 positions matching TRBD2. The V gene end was trimmed by 6 bases and the J gene end by 0 bases; junction bases not matched to a gene: 5. Per germline, CDR1 SGHVS and CDR2 FQNEAQ. This CDR3 comprises 15 residues. CDR3 coding DNA: TGTGCCAGCAGTTCCCCTAGCGGGAGCTCCTACGAGCAGTACCTC. Translation gives CASSSPSGSSYEQYL.

This clonotype was observed at least ten times. The genes are TRBV15 and TRBJ2-5; a weak D match, TRBD2 (6 bases). This CDR3 contains 16 residues. Germline-derived CDR1 and CDR2 are LNHNV and YYDKDF (reference sequence). With 0 bases removed from V and 3 bases from J, the gap between germline ends came to 14 bases. The CDR3 nucleotides read TGTGCCACCAGCAGAGATGGGACTCGCCGGGAAGAGACCCAGTACTTC. It specifies CATSRDGTRREETQYF.

The chain joins TRBV25-1 to TRBJ1-6; D possibly corresponds to TRBD1 (6 bases). This CDR3 region has 15 residues. Trimming pared 2 bases from V and 10 bases from J, leaving 15 bases between. Germline values: CDR1 MGHDK, CDR2 SYGVNS. The CDR3 DNA reads TGTGCCAGCAGTGAAAGGGCCGGGGGCGTATCACCCCTCCACTTT. Its protein product is CASSERAGGVSPLHF.

The chain combines TRBV19 with TRBJ1-5, with TRBD1 matching over 9 bases. CDR1 and CDR2 from the germline V gene are LNHDA and SQIVND (reference sequence). The CDR3 length is 16 residues. Unmatched junction bases numbered 11, after V lost 4 bases and J lost 7 bases. In DNA form, the CDR3 reads TGTGCCAGTAGTACGTCCCGGGACAGGGTATCCCAGCCCCAGCATTTT. Residues: CASSTSRDRVSQPQHF.

This clonotype was recorded a few times. At one boundary the junction diverges from the germline segment, which might be a read error. The V gene is TRBV10-3, the J gene TRBJ1-2, with 7 bases that match TRBD1. Germline V gene lookup returns CDR1 ENHRY and CDR2 SYGVKD. This CDR3 is built from 13 residues. CDR3 nucleotides: TGTGCCAGCAGTCCAGGGGACAGCTATGGCTACACCTTC. Encoded protein: CASSPGDSYGYTF.

The chain carries TRBV10-3 and TRBJ1-6, with D possibly TRBD1 on 5 matching bases. This CDR3 has 17 residues. Trimming removed 3 bases at V and 2 bases at J, with 14 bases between. Germline V gene data show CDR1 as ENHRY and CDR2 as SYGVKD. The chain's CDR3 is CAISEAGRTTYNSPLHF. For the CDR3, the DNA is TGTGCCATCAGTGAAGCGGGACGGACGACCTATAATTCACCCCTCCACTTT.

The chain uses TRBV29-1 and TRBJ2-7, with 7 bases matching TRBD1. Germline CDR1 SQVTM, CDR2 ANQGSEA. The CDR3 contains 15 residues. After removal of 1 base from V and 2 bases from J, the junction contained 8 bases not matched to a gene. The CDR3 sequence: CSVEVGTAGTYEQYF. CDR3 in DNA: TGCAGCGTTGAAGTGGGGACAGCCGGGACCTACGAGCAGTACTTC.